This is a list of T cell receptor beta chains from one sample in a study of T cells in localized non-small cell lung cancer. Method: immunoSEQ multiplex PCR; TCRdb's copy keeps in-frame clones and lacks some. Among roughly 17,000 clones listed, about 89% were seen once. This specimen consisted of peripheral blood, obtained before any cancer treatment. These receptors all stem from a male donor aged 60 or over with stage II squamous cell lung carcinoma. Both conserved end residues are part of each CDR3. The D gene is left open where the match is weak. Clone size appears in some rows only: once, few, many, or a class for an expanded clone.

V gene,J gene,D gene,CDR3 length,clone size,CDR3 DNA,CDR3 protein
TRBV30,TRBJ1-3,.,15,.,TGTGCCTGGAGTCAGTATGGGTTTTCTGGAAACACCATATATTTT,CAWSQYGFSGNTIYF
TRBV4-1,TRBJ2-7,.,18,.,TGCGCCAGCAGCCAAGTGGTGACGGACTCCACTAGCTCCTACGAGCAGTACTTC,CASSQVVTDSTSSYEQYF
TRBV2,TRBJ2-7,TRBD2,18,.,TGTGCCAGCAGTCCCCTGCCGCTAGCGGGAGCCTCCTCCTACGAGCAGTACTTC,CASSPLPLAGASSYEQYF
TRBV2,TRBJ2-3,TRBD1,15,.,TGTGCCAGCAGGGGAAATTCGGACAGGGCTTATACGCAGTATTTT,CASRGNSDRAYTQYF
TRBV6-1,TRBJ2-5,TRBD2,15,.,TGTGCCAGCAGTGCAATAGCGGGAAGTGGAGAGACCCAGTACTTC,CASSAIAGSGETQYF
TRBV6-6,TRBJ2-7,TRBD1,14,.,TGTGCCAGCAGCTTGACAGGGGCACTCTACGAGCAGTACTTC,CASSLTGALYEQYF
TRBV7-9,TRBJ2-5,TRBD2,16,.,TGTGCCAGCAGCTCCCTAGCGGCAGCGGGGGGAGAGACCCAGTACTTC,CASSSLAAAGGETQYF
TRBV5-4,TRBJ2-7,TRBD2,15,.,TGTGCCAGCAGCTCGACTAGCGGAGGTGGGTACGAGCAGTACTTC,CASSSTSGGGYEQYF
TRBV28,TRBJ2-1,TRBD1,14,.,TGTGCCAGCAGTTTAGCACAGGGGAACAATGAGCAGTTCTTC,CASSLAQGNNEQFF
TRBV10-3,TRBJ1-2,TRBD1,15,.,TGTGCCATCAGTGGGGGGCTTGGGGACAGGGATGGCTACACCTTC,CAISGGLGDRDGYTF
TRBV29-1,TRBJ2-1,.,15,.,TGCAGCGTCGACCCACGCATTAGTTCCCACAATGAGCAGTTCTTC,CSVDPRISSHNEQFF
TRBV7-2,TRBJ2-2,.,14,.,TGTGCCAGCAGCCTGGACAGACTCACCGGGGAGCTGTTTTTT,CASSLDRLTGELFF
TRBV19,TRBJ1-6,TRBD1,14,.,TGTGCCAGTAGGGGGGACAGGGGTAATTCACCCCTCCACTTT,CASRGDRGNSPLHF
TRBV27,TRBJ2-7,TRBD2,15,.,TGTGCCAGCAGTCCTCTCGCGGGAGCCTTCTACGAGCAGTACTTC,CASSPLAGAFYEQYF
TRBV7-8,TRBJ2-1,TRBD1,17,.,TGTGCCAGCAGCTTAGTAAGATGGCAGGGGGAAGACAATGAGCAGTTCTTC,CASSLVRWQGEDNEQFF
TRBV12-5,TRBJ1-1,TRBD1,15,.,TGTGCTAGTGGTTTGGGGACAGGATGGATGACTGAAGCTTTCTTT,CASGLGTGWMTEAFF
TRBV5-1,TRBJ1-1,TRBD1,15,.,TGCGCCAGCAGCCTGGGGGGACAGACGAACACTGAAGCTTTCTTT,CASSLGGQTNTEAFF
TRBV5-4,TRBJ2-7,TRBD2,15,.,TGTGCCAGCAGCTTCTTAGCGGGAGGGGCCTACGAGCAGTACTTC,CASSFLAGGAYEQYF
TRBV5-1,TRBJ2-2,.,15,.,TGCGCCAGCAGCTGGCAGGCTGCGAACACCGGGGAGCTGTTTTTT,CASSWQAANTGELFF
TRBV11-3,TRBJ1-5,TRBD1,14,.,TGTGCCAGCAGCTCGCAGGGGGCGGGAGAGCCCCAGCATTTT,CASSSQGAGEPQHF
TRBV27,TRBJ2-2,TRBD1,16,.,TGTGCCAGCAGTTACCCCAGGGGGACCAACACCGGGGAGCTGTTTTTT,CASSYPRGTNTGELFF
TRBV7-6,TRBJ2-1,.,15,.,TGTGCCAGCAGCCTACCGGGCAGCTCCTACAATGAGCAGTTCTTC,CASSLPGSSYNEQFF
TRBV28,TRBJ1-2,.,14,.,TGTGCCACCCTCGAGGGCAGTCGTAACTATGGCTACACCTTC,CATLEGSRNYGYTF
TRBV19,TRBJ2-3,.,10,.,TGTGCCAATAAGAAAGATACGCAGTATTTT,CANKKDTQYF
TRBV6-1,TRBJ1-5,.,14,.,TGTGCCAGCAGTACCAGCCGGGGGAATCAGCCCCAGCATTTT,CASSTSRGNQPQHF
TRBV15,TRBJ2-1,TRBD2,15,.,TGTGCCACCAGCAGATACGGACTAGCGATCAATGAGCAGTTCTTC,CATSRYGLAINEQFF
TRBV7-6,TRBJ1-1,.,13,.,TGTGCCAGCAGCTTAGTAGCAGGCACTGAAGCTTTCTTT,CASSLVAGTEAFF
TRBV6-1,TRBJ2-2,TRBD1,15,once,TGTGCCAGCAGTGAAGGAAGGGGGCGAGTCGGGGAGCTGTTTTTT,CASSEGRGRVGELFF
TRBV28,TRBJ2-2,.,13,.,TGTGCCAGCCTACAGGGTAACACCGGGGAGCTGTTTTTT,CASLQGNTGELFF
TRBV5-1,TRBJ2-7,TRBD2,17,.,TGCGCCAGCAGCTCTCCCGGGACTAGCGGGGCCCAGTACGAGCAGTACTTC,CASSSPGTSGAQYEQYF
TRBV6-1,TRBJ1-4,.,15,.,TGTGCCAGCAGTGAAGGGCTTTCAACTAATGAAAAACTGTTTTTT,CASSEGLSTNEKLFF
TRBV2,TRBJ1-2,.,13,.,TGTGCCAGCAGTTTCAAATCTAACTATGGCTACACCTTC,CASSFKSNYGYTF
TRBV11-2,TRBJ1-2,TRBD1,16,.,TGTGCCAGCAGAGGCCCTGCCCCCACAGGGGTCTATGGCTACACCTTC,CASRGPAPTGVYGYTF
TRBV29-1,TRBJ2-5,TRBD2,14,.,TGCAGCGTTGAAAAAGCGGGAGGGGTAGAGACCCAGTACTTC,CSVEKAGGVETQYF
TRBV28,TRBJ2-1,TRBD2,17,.,TGTGCCAGCAGTTTATTAAGGACGACTAGCGGGCTTGGTGAGCAGTTCTTC,CASSLLRTTSGLGEQFF
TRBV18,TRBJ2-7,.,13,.,TGTGCCAGCTCAACCTCCGGATCCAGCGAGCAGTACTTC,CASSTSGSSEQYF
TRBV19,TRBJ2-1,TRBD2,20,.,TGTGCCAGTAGTTCCCTAGGGGGGACAGCGGGAGGTAGCTCCTACAATGAGCAGTTCTTC,CASSSLGGTAGGSSYNEQFF
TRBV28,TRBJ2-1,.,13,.,TGTGCCAGCAGCCGGGACTCCTACAATGAGCAGTTCTTC,CASSRDSYNEQFF
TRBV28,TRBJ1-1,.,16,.,TGTGCCAGCAGTTTATTTCCGGGACGGAAGAACACTGAAGCTTTCTTT,CASSLFPGRKNTEAFF
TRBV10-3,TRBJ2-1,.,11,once,TGTGCCATCAGTGGCCTGAATGAGCAGTTCTTC,CAISGLNEQFF
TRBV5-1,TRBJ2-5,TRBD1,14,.,TGCGCCAGCAGCTCTGGACAGGGGACAGAGACCCAGTACTTC,CASSSGQGTETQYF
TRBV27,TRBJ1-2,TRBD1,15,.,TGTGCCAGCAGTTCGGGGACAGGCCTAGGCCATGGCTACACCTTC,CASSSGTGLGHGYTF
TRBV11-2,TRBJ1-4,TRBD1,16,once,TGTGCCAGCAGCCGACGAGCGGGACAGGGAAGTGAAAAACTGTTTTTT,CASSRRAGQGSEKLFF
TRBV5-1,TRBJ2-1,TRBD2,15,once,TGCGCCAGCAGCGTTGGACTAGCGAGTTACAATGAGCAGTTCTTC,CASSVGLASYNEQFF
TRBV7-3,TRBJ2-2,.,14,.,TGTGCCAGCAGCTTAAGACAAAACACCGGGGAGCTGTTTTTT,CASSLRQNTGELFF
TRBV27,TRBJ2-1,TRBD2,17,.,TGTGCCAGCAGTCTACGGACTAGCGGGGGCTTATACAATGAGCAGTTCTTC,CASSLRTSGGLYNEQFF
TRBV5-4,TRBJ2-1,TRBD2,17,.,TGTGCCAGCAGCCCAGGGACTAGCGGGAGCTCCTACAATGAGCAGTTCTTC,CASSPGTSGSSYNEQFF
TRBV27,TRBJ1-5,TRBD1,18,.,TGTGCCAGCAGTTTATACCCCCCGGGACAGGGGCGAAATCAGCCCCAGCATTTT,CASSLYPPGQGRNQPQHF
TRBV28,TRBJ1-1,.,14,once,TGTGCCAGTATTACACAGGGAATGAACACTGAAGCTTTCTTT,CASITQGMNTEAFF
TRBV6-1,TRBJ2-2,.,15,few,TGTGCCAGCAGTGTCCGTGCTTCGAACACCGGGGAGCTGTTTTTT,CASSVRASNTGELFF
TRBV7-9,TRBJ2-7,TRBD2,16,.,TGTGCCAGCAGCCCATCGGGACTAGCCCAATCCTACGAGCAGTACTTC,CASSPSGLAQSYEQYF
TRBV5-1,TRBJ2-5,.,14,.,TGCACCAGCAGCACAGGGACAATCTTGGAGACCCAGTACTTC,CTSSTGTILETQYF
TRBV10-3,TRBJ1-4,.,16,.,TGTGCCATCAGTGAGTCAGGAGGGGGTGAGGGCGAAAAACTGTTTTTT,CAISESGGGEGEKLFF
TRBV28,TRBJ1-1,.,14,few,TGTGCCAGTTCAACGAGGGTTATGAACACTGAAGCTTTCTTT,CASSTRVMNTEAFF
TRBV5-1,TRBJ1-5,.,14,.,TGCGCCAGCACCTCCCTCCCGGGGAATCAGCCCCAGCATTTT,CASTSLPGNQPQHF
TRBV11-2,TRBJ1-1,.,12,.,TGTGCCAGCAGCTTCATAAACTGGCAGGCTTTCTTT,CASSFINWQAFF
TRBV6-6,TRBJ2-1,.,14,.,TGTGCCAGCAGTTGGAGCTTCACCGACAATGAGCAGTTCTTC,CASSWSFTDNEQFF
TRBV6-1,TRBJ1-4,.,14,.,TGTGCCAGCAGTGAAAGGAGGGCTAATGAAAAACTGTTTTTT,CASSERRANEKLFF
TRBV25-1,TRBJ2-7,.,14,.,TGTGCCAGCAGCATAGCAGTAGGCGCCTACGAGCAGTACTTC,CASSIAVGAYEQYF
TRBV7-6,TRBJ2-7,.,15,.,TGTGCCAGCAGCGCCCAAATAGGGGACTCCTACGAGCAGTACTTC,CASSAQIGDSYEQYF